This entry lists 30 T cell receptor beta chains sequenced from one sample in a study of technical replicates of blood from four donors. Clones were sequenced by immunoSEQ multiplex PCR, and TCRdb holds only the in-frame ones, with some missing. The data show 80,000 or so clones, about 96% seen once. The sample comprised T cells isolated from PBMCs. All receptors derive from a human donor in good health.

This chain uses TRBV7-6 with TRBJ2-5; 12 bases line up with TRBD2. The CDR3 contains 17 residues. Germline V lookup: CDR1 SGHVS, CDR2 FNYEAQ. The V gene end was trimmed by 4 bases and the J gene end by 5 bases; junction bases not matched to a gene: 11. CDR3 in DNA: TGTGCCAGCAGCTCATCCCTACTAGCGGGAGGAGTGGAGACCCAGTACTTC. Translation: CASSSSLLAGGVETQYF.

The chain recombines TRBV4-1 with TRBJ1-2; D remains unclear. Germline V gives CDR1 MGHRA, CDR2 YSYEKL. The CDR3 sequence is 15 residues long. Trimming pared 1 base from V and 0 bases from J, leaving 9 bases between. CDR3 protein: CASSQGSVSNYGYTF. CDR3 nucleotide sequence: TGCGCCAGCAGCCAAGGGTCAGTTTCTAACTATGGCTACACCTTC.

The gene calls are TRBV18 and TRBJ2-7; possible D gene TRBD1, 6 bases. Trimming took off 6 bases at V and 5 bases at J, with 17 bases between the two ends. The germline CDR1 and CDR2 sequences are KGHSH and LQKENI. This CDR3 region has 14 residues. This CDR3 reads CASSGADFTDEQYF. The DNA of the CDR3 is TGTGCCAGCTCGGGGGCCGATTTTACTGACGAGCAGTACTTC.

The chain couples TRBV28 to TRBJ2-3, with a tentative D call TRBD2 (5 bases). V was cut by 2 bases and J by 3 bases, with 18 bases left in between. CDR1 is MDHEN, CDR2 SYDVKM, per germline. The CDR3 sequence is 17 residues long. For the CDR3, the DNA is TGTGCCAGCAGTTTAAGACGGATGAGGGATAGGACAGATACGCAGTATTTT. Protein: CASSLRRMRDRTDTQYF.

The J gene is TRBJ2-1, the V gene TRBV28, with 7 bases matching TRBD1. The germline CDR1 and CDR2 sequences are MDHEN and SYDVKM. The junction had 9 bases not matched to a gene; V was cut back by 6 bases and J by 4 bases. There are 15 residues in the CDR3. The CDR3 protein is CASSEGQAAYNEQFF. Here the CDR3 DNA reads TGTGCCAGCAGCGAAGGACAGGCCGCTTACAATGAGCAGTTCTTC.

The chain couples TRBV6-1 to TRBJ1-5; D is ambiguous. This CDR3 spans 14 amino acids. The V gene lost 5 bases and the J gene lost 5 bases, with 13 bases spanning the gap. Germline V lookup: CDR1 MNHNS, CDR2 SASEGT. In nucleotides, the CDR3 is TGTGCCAGCAGTCCCCAGAGGGATCATCAGCCCCAGCATTTT. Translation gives CASSPQRDHQPQHF.

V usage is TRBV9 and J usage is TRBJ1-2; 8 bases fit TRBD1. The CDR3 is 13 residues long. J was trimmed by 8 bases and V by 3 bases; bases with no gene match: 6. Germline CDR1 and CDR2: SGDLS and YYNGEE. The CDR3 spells CASSALTGEGYTF. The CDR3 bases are TGTGCCAGCAGCGCTCTGACAGGGGAGGGCTACACCTTC.

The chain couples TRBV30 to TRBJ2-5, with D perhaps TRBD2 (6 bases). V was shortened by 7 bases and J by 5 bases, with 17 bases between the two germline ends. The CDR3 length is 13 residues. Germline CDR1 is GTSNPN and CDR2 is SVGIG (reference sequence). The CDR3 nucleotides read TGTGCCTCAAATCGGCGGGGCTGGGAGACCCAGTACTTC. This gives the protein CASNRRGWETQYF.

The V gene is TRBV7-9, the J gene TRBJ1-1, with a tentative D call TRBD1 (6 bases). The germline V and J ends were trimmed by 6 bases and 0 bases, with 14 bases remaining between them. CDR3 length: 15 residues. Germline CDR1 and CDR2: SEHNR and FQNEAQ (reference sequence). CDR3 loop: CASRPRTDMNTEAFF. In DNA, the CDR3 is TGTGCCAGCAGGCCTCGGACAGACATGAACACTGAAGCTTTCTTT.

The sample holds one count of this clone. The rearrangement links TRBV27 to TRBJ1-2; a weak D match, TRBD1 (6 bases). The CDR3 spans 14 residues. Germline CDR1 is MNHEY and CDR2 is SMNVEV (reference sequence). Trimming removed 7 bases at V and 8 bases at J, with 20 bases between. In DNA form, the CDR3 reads TGTGCCAGCACCTCTTCCGGGGGGGCGGGCGGCTACACCTTC. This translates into CASTSSGGAGGYTF.

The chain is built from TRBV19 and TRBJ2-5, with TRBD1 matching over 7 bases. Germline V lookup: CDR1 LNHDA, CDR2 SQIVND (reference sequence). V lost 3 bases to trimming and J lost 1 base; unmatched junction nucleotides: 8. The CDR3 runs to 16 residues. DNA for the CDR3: TGTGCCAGTAGTATGGGGATGGGGACAGCCCAAGAGACCCAGTACTTC. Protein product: CASSMGMGTAQETQYF.

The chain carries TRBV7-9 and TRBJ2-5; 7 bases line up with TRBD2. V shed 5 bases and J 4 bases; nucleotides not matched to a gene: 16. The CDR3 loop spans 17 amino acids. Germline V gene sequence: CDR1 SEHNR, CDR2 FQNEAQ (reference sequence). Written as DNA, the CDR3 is TGTGCCAGCAGCCCAGGCCCCACCAGCGGGGTTTCAGAGACCCAGTACTTC. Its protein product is CASSPGPTSGVSETQYF.

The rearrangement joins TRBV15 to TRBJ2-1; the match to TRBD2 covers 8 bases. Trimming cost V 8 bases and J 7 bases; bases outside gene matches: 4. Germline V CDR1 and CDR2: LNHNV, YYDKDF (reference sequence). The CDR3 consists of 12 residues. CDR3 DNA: TGTGCCACCGCTAGCGGGTATAATGAGCAGTTCTTC. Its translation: CATASGYNEQFF.

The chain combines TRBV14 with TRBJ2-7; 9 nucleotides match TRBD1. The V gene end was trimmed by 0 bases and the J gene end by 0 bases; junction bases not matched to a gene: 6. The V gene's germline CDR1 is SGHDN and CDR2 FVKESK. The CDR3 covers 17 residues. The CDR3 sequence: CASSQDPRQGGSYEQYF. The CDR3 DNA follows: TGTGCCAGCAGCCAAGACCCCCGACAGGGGGGCTCCTACGAGCAGTACTTC.

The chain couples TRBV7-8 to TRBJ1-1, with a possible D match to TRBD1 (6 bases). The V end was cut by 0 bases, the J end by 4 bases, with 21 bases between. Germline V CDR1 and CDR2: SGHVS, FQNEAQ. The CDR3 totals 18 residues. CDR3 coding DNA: TGTGCCAGCAGCTTAGCGGTATCTTGGCAGGGGCTGGGCACTGAAGCTTTCTTT. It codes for CASSLAVSWQGLGTEAFF.

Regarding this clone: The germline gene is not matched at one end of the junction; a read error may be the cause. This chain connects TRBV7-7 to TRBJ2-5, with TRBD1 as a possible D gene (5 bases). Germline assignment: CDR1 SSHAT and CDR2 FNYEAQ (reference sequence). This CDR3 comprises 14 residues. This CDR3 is CASSLGQGGKTQYF. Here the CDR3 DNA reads TGTGCTAGCAGCTTAGGGCAGGGCGGAAAGACCCAGTACTTC.

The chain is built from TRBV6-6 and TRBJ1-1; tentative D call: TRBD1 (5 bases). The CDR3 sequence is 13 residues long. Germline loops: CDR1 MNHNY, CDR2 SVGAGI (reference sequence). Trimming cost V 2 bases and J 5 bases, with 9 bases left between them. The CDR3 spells CASSYAGQTEAFF. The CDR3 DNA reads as TGTGCCAGCAGTTACGCAGGGCAAACTGAAGCTTTCTTT.

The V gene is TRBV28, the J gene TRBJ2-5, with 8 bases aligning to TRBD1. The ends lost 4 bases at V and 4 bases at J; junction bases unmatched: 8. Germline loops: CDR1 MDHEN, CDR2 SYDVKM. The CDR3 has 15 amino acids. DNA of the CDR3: TGTGCCAGCAGTTCGACAGGGGCGCACAGAGAGACCCAGTACTTC. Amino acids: CASSSTGAHRETQYF.

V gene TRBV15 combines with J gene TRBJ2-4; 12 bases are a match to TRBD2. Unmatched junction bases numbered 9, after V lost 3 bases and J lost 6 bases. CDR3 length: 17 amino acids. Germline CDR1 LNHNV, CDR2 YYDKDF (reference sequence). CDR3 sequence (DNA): TGTGCCACCAGCAGCCGACTAGCGGGGGTTAGTGGAAACATTCAGTACTTC. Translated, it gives CATSSRLAGVSGNIQYF.

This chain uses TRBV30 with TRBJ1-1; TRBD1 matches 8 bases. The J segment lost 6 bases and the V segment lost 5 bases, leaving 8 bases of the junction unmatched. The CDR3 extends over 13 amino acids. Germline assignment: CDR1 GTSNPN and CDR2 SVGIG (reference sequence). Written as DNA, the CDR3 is TGTGCCTGGGGCCGGGACAGGATCGCTGAAGCTTTCTTT. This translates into CAWGRDRIAEAFF.

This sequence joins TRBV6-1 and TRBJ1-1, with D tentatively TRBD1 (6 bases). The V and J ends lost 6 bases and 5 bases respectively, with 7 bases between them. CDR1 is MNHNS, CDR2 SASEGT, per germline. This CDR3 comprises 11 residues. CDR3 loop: CASSRGTEAFF. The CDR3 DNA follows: TGTGCCAGCAGCAGGGGAACTGAAGCTTTCTTT.

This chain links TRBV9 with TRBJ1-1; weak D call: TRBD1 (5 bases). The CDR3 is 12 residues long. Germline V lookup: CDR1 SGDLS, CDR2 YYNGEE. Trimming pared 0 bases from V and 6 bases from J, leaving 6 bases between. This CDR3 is CASSVEGAEAFF. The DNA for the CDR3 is TGTGCCAGCAGCGTAGAAGGGGCTGAAGCTTTCTTT.

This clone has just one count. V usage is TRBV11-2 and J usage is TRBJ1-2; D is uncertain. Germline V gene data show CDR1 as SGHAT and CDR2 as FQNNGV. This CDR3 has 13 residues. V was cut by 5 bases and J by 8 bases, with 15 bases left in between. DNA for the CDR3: TGTGCCAGCAGCCGATACCTACAGAGCGGCTACACCTTC. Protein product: CASSRYLQSGYTF.

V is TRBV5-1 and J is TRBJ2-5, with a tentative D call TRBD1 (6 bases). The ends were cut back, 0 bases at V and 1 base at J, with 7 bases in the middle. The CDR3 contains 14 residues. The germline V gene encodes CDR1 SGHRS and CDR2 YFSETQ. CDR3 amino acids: CASSLDRAQETQYF. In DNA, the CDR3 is TGCGCCAGCAGCTTGGACAGGGCCCAAGAGACCCAGTACTTC.

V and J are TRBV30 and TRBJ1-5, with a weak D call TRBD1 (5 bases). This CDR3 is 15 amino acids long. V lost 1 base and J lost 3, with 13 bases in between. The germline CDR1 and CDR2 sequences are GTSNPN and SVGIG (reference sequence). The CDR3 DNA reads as TGTGCCTGGAGTGAGGGGTCAGGGCCCAATCAGCCCCAGCATTTT. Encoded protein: CAWSEGSGPNQPQHF.

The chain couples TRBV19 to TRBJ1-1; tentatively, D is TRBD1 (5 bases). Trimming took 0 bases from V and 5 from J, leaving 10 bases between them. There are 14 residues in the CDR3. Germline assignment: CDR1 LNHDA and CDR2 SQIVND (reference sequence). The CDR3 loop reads CASSIEGARTEAFF. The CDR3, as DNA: TGTGCCAGTAGTATAGAAGGGGCGCGGACTGAAGCTTTCTTT.

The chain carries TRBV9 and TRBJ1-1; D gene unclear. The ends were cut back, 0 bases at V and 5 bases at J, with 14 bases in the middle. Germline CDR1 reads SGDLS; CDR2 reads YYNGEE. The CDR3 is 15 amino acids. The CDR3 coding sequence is TGTGCCAGCAGCGTAGCCCCCAACGGGGTTACTGAAGCTTTCTTT. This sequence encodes CASSVAPNGVTEAFF.

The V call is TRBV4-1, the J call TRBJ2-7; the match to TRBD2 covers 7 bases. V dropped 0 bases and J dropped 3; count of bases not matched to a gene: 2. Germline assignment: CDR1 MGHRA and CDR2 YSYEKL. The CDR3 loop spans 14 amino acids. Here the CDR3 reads CASSQDRTSYEQYF. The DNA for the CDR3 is TGCGCCAGCAGCCAAGATAGGACTAGCTACGAGCAGTACTTC.

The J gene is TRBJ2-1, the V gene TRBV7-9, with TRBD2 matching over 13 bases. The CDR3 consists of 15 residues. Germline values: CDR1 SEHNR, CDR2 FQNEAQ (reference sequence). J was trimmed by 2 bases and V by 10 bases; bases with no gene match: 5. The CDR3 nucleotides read TGTGCCATCTTAACTAGCGGGGGGGCCTACAATGAGCAGTTCTTC. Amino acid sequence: CAILTSGGAYNEQFF.

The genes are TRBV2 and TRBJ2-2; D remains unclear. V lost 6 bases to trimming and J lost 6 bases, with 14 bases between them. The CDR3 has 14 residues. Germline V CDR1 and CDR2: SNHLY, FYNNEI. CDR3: CASRSLQDSGELFF. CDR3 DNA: TGTGCCAGCAGGTCCCTTCAGGATTCCGGGGAGCTGTTTTTT.